This T cell receptor (beta chain) originates from a study of blood T cell repertoires in COVID-19. Produced via immunoSEQ multiplex PCR; TCRdb's table is partial and in-frame only. Of about 520,000 clones in the sample, 80% to 90% were seen once. The CDR3 sequence is 17 residues long. Germline CDR1 and CDR2: SGHTA and FQGTGA. The V and J ends lost 4 bases and 0 bases, in that order; junction bases with no gene match: 6. The chain has TRBV7-3 and TRBJ2-6, with TRBD1 identical over 7 bases. The source is a human donor in a cohort sampled during active COVID-19. The specimen was peripheral blood. The CDR3 reads CASSSTDRASGANVLTF. The CDR3 nucleotides are TGTGCCAGCAGCTCGACTGACAGGGCCTCTGGGGCCAACGTCCTGACTTTC.